This TCR beta chain is drawn from a study of blood T cell repertoires in COVID-19. Study-wide context: Acute and convalescent COVID-19 specimens originated in the United States, Italy and Spain. The cDNA or gDNA used as material had been derived from T cells, B-cell-depleted T cells, or PBMCs.

Per the original methods: Cell counts per sample came from amplifying reference gene primers. TCRdb's table, derived via immunoSEQ multiplex PCR, lists solely in-frame clones and lacks some. V and J calls and clone size are given by that table; D and trimming were obtained from the DNA. The repertoire includes more than 50,000 clones, roughly 93% of them detected once, and less than 2% sits in the top ten. Germline CDR1 and CDR2: MNHEY and SVGAGI. Trimming shortened V by 2 bases and J by 2 bases, and 10 bases separated the two germline ends. The length of the CDR3 is 15 residues. This chain joins TRBV6-5 and TRBJ1-3, with D perhaps matching TRBD1 (5 bases). Sequenced input: peripheral blood. This clonotype was sampled from a human donor in a cohort sampled during active COVID-19. DNA for the CDR3: TGTGCCAGCAGTTACCTTGCCAGGGCTGGAAACACCATATATTTT. Translating gives CASSYLARAGNTIYF.